This TCR beta chain was found in a study of blood T cell repertoires in COVID-19. Germline CDR1 SNHLY, CDR2 FYNNEI. The V and J ends lost 3 bases and 5 bases respectively, with 10 bases between them. The CDR3 extends over 14 amino acids. Libraries were prepared by immunoSEQ multiplex PCR; TCRdb keeps only in-frame clonotypes and omits some of them. The sample yields some 200,000 clones, 86% seen once. This receptor was taken from a woman aged 70-85 years with acute or convalescent COVID-19. Sequencing input: peripheral blood. This sequence joins TRBV2 and TRBJ2-2; D not resolved. The CDR3 protein is CASSDGSLTGELFF. The CDR3 coding sequence is TGTGCCAGCAGTGACGGTAGTTTAACCGGGGAGCTGTTTTTT.